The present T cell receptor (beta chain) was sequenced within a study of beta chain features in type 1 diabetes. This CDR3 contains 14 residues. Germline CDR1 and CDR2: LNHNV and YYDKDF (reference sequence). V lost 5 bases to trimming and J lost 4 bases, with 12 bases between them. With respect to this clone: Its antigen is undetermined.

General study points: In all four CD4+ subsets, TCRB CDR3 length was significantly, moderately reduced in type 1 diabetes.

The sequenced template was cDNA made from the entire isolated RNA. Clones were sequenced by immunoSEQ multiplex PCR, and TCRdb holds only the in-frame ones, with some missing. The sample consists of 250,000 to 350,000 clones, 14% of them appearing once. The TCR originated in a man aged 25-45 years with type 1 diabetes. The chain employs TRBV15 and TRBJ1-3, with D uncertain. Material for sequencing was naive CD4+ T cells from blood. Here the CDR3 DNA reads TGTGCCACCAGCTCCGTTGGAGGAGGAAACACCATATATTTT. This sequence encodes CATSSVGGGNTIYF.